This TCR beta chain was recovered during a study of beta chain features in type 1 diabetes (dated by TCRdb to 2017 to 2018). Some background on the complete study: No differences in mean age, gender distribution, total cell number or subset yield were found between patients and healthy donors. The study compared the TCRB repertoires of sorted circulating CD4+ T cell subsets in recently diagnosed type 1 diabetes patients with those in matched healthy donors. A total of some 110 million sorted cells were examined across all samples, and the number of cells per subset was strongly correlated with RNA yield. Regulatory and stem cell-like memory subsets were obtained from only 8 patients and roughly eight healthy donors, while naive and central memory subsets were obtained from all 28 donors. Overall results and qualifications from the work: PCR might favor shorter templates, but patient and control samples were amplified and corrected together, so any skew would affect both groups equally. Because the HLA sub-analyses included only small numbers of individuals, any influence of HLA type on TCRB rearrangement was left unresolved. Fewer insertions and more nucleotide deletions at VDJ recombination sites were observed in patients with type 1 diabetes, implying thymic rearrangement abnormalities. Naive, central memory and regulatory TCRB repertoires appeared to be more similar among patients than among healthy donors. Because cDNA rather than genomic DNA was sequenced, highly expressing activated cells could have been over-represented, although no difference in activation and CD3 levels was found between groups. In all four CD4+ subsets, TCRB CDR3 length was moderately but significantly shorter in type 1 diabetes patients.

The CDR3 sequence holds 13 residues, the cysteine and phenylalanine included. Only the CDR3 DNA is retained, 39 bases long and in frame from the first base. Trimming at the junction amounts to 3 bases on V and 3 bases on J, and the germline ends lie 10 bases apart. The germline V gene (reference sequence) gives CDR1 as SGHNT and CDR2 as YYREEE. All of the isolated RNA was reverse transcribed with the High Capacity cDNA Reverse Transcription Kit, so expressed TCRB transcripts were sequenced. Naive, central memory and regulatory T cell samples underwent deep immunoSEQ sequencing, averaging around 4 million total reads per sample. Sorted cells were lysed in RLT buffer and RNA was extracted with DNase-treated RNeasy Micro or Mini kits, depending on cell number. To prevent cross-contamination, each cell subset was processed individually, whereas patient and healthy donor samples were processed jointly. The immunoSEQ multiplex PCR was used to amplify TCRB sequences from cDNA, yielding 87-bp fragments that span the CDR3 region. Amplicons were sequenced on the Illumina HiSeq platform. On the study's bioinformatics: Synthetic template baselines were used to correct PCR bias computationally, reads within Hamming distance 2 were collapsed, and singletons that could not be merged were discarded. Reads were aligned against IMGT so that V, D and J genes, CDR3 length and insertions or deletions at six rearrangement sites could be assigned. Within each subset, clonotype counts were normalized to sorted cell number, and only after that were true diversity and Gini coefficients computed with the tcR R package. The overlap coefficient, calculated on TCRB nucleotide sequences, was used to quantify repertoire sharing. As a proxy for the pre-selection repertoire, out-of-frame TCRB sequences from naive cells were analyzed. TCRdb carries this immuneACCESS record with in-frame sequences only. Its versions omit some clonotypes, under half of them owing to an unresolved V gene in the studies checked, with the rest unexplained. V and J calls and clone size are copied from that table; D and trimming were computed from the DNA. The sample has about 900,000 clones on record, about a sixth of them singletons. Of the sample, 0.02% to 0.025% is held by the ten largest clones.

A single peripheral blood draw of about 116 mL on average was collected from each donor into heparinised tubes. A BD FACSAria II and a panel including CD45RO, CCR7, CD25, CD127, CD95 and CD27 were used to sort naive, central memory, regulatory and stem cell-like memory CD4+ T cells. A purity above 95% was achieved for all sorted populations. PBMCs were isolated right away by Lymphoprep density gradient centrifugation and were stained directly, without culture. To minimize batch effects, samples were stained and sorted in pairs, one healthy donor with one patient per experiment. In this sample, this clone turned up a few times. Its target antigen remains unknown. Per-base quality was not reported, and no clone a single base away is much larger than it.

The chain couples TRBV5-4 to TRBJ2-7; the D gene is possibly TRBD1, with 6 bases matching. This TCR derives from a woman aged 18 to 35 in good health. Sequencing was done on a sample of naive CD4+ T cells from blood. Interpreted using the paper, the cell subset or site label stands for: true naive CD4+ T cells. The DNA reads as follows: TGTGCCAGCAGCTCCCGACAGGACTACGAGCAGTACTTC. Translated, this is CASSSRQDYEQYF.